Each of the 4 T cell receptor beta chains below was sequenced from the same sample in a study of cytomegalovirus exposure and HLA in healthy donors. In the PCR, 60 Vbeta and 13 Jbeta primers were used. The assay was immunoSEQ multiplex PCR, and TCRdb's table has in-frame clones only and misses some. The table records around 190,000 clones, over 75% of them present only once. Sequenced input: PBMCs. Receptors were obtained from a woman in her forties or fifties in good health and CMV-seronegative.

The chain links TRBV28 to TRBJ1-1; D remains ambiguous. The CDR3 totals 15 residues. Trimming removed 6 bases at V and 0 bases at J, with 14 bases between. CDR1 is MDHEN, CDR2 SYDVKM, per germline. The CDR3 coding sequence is TGTGCCAGCAGCGGAAGGACTCCAATGAACACTGAAGCTTTCTTT. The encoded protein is CASSGRTPMNTEAFF.

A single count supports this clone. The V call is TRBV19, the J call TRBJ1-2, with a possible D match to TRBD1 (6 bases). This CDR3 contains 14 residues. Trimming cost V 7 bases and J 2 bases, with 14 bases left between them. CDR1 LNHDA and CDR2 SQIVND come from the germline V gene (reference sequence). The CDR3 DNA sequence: TGTGCCAGTAAGCTACAGAGGGGGAACTATGGCTACACCTTC. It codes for CASKLQRGNYGYTF.

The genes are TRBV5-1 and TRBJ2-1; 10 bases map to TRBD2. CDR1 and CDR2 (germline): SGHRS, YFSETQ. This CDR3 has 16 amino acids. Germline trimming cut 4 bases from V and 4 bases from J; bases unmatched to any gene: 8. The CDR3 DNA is TGCGCCAGCAGCGCATTCCTAGCGGGAGCGTACAATGAGCAGTTCTTC. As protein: CASSAFLAGAYNEQFF.

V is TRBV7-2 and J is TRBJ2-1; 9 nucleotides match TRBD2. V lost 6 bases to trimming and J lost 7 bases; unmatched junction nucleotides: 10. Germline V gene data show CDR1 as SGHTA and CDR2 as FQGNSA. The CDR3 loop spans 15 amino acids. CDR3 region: CASSWWGGRDNEQFF. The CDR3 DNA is TGTGCCAGCAGTTGGTGGGGCGGGAGGGATAATGAGCAGTTCTTC.